One T cell receptor beta chain is described in this entry. Sequencing used immunoSEQ multiplex PCR; TCRdb keeps in-frame clones, though not all of them. The sample has about 380,000 clones, roughly 90% seen once. The germline V gene has CDR1 SGDLS and CDR2 YYNGEE. V dropped 3 bases and J dropped 0 bases, with 16 bases sitting between them. The CDR3 consists of 18 residues. The data originate from a study of blood T cell repertoires in COVID-19. The sequenced sample was peripheral blood. This chain joins TRBV9 and TRBJ1-6; D is uncertain. The source is a man between 18 and 35 years old with active or convalescent COVID-19. As DNA, the CDR3 is TGTGCCAGCAGCGATCCAAAGACGGCTAGCTCCTATAATTCACCCCTCCACTTT. Its translation is CASSDPKTASSYNSPLHF.